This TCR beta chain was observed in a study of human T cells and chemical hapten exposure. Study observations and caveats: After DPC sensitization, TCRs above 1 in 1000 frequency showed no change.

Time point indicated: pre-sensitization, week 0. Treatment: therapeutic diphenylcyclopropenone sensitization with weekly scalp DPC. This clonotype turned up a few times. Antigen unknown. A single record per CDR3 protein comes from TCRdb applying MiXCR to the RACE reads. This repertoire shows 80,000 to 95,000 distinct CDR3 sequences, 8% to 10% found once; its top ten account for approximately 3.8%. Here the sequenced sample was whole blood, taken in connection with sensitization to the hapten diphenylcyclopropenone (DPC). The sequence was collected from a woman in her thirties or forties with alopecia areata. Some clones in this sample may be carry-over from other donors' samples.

CDR3 region: CASSGQGQLNEKLFF. The CDR3 coding sequence is TGCGCCAGCAGCGGACAGGGACAGCTGAATGAAAAACTGTTTTTT. This chain joins TRBV5-1 and TRBJ1-4; 8 bases match TRBD1. Germline lookup yields CDR1 SGHRS and CDR2 YFSETQ. V shed 4 bases and J 5 bases; nucleotides not matched to a gene: 7. The CDR3 is 15 residues long.